This T cell receptor (beta chain) stems from a study of cytomegalovirus exposure and HLA in healthy donors. Study-level results: There were around 160 TCR beta chains listed as cytomegalovirus-associated.

PCR employed 60 Vbeta and 13 Jbeta primers. Measured with immunoSEQ multiplex PCR; TCRdb has only the in-frame clones, and not every one. The data hold about 140,000 clones, with around 82% observed a single time. V gave up 1 base and J gave up 2 bases; unmatched junction bases: 5. The V gene's germline CDR1 is LGHNT and CDR2 FRNRAP. The CDR3 has 18 residues. Concerning this clone: What it binds is unknown.

The sequencing input was PBMCs. The chain employs TRBV12-5 and TRBJ2-1; the match to TRBD2 covers 13 bases. The receptor comes from a young man in good health and CMV-seropositive. The CDR3 loop reads CASGLAEGLAGTYNEQFF. The CDR3 region has the DNA TGTGCTAGTGGTTTGGCCGAGGGACTAGCGGGAACCTACAATGAGCAGTTCTTC.